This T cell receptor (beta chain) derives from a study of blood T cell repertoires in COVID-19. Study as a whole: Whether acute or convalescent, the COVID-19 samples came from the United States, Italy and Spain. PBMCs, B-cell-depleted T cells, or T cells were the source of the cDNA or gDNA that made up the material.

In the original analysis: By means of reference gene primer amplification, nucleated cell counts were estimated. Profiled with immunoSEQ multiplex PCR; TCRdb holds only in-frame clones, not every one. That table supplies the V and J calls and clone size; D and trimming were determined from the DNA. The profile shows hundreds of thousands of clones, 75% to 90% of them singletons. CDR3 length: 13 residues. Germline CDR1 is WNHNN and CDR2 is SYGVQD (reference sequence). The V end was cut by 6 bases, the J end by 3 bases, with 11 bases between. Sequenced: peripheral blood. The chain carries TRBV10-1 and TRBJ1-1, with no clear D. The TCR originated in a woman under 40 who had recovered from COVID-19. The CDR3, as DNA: TGCGCCAGCAGGGCGAACGACTACACTGAAGCTTTCTTT. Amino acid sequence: CASRANDYTEAFF.